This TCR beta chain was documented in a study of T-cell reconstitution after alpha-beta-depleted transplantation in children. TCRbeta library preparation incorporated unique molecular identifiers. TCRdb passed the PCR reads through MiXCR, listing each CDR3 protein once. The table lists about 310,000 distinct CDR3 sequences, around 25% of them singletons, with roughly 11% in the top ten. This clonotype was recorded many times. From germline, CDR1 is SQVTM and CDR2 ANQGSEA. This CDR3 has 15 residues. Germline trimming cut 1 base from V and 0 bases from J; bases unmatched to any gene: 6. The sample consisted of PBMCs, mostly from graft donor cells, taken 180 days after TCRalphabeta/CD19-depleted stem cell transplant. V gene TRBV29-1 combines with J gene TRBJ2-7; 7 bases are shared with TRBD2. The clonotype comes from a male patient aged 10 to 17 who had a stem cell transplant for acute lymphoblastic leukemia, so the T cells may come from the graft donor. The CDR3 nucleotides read TGCAGCGTTGAAGGGCTAGCGGATTCCTCCTACGAGCAGTACTTC. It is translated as CSVEGLADSSYEQYF.